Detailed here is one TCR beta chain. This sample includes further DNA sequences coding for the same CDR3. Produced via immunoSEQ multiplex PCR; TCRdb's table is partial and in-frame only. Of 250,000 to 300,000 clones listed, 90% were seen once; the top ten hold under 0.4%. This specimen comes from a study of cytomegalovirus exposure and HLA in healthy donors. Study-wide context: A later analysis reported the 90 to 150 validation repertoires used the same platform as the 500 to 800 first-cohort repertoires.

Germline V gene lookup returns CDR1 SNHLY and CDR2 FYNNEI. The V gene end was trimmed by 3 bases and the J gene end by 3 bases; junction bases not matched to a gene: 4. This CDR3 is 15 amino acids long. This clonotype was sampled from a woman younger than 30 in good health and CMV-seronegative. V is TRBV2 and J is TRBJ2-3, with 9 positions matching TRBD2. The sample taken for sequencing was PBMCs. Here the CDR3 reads CASSEGLAGTDTQYF. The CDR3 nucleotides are TGTGCCAGCAGTGAGGGCCTAGCGGGGACAGATACGCAGTATTTT. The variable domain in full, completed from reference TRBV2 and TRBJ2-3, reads EPEVTQTPSHQVTQMGQEVILRCVPISNHLYFYWYRQILGQKVEFLVSFYNNEISEKSEIFDDQFSVERPDGSNFTLKIRSTKLEDSAMYFCASSEGLAGTDTQYFGPGTRLTVL.